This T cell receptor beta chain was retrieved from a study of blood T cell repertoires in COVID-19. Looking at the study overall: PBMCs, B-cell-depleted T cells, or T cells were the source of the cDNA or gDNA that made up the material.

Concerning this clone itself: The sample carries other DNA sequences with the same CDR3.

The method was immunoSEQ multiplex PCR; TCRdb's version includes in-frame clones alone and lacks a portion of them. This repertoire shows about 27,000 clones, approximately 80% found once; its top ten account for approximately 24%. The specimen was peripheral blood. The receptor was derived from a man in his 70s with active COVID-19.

Here the CDR3 reads CASSYSRTGGGYGYTF. In nucleotides, the CDR3 is TGTGCCAGCAGTTACTCCCGGACAGGGGGCGGCTATGGCTACACCTTC. The genes are TRBV6-5 and TRBJ1-2; 11 bases line up with TRBD1. Germline V lookup: CDR1 MNHEY, CDR2 SVGAGI. The CDR3 runs 16 residues. J gave up 4 bases and V 0 bases, and 4 bases lay outside the gene matches.